The 26 T cell receptor beta chains given below trace back to one sample, sequenced in a study of blood T cell repertoires in COVID-19. Only in-frame clones appear in the TCRdb table, and some are missing; sequencing was by immunoSEQ multiplex PCR. The sample holds some 270,000 clones, around nine tenths seen once. The source material was peripheral blood. The source is a man aged 40-49 years with active or convalescent COVID-19.

This clone was counted ten times or more. V and J are TRBV5-1 and TRBJ2-7, with D possibly TRBD2 on 7 matching bases. This CDR3 spans 14 amino acids. The V end was cut by 0 bases, the J end by 3 bases, with 10 bases between. Looked up from germline, CDR1 is SGHRS and CDR2 is YFSETQ. The CDR3 spells CASSLEGDYYEQYF. The DNA for the CDR3 is TGCGCCAGCAGCTTGGAGGGGGACTACTACGAGCAGTACTTC.

This clone was counted once. The chain combines TRBV18 with TRBJ2-2; 8 positions agree with TRBD1. Germline CDR1 is KGHSH and CDR2 is LQKENI. This CDR3 is 16 amino acids long. V was pared by 3 bases and J by 2 bases, with 5 bases of the junction left unmatched. This CDR3 is CASSPRGQANTGELFF. CDR3 DNA sequence: TGTGCCAGCTCACCCAGGGGACAGGCCAACACCGGGGAGCTGTTTTTT.

The chain couples TRBV13 to TRBJ2-1; 8 bases line up with TRBD2. V lost 4 bases to trimming and J lost 4 bases; unmatched junction nucleotides: 9. Looked up from germline, CDR1 is PRHDT and CDR2 is FYEKMQ (reference sequence). CDR3 length: 16 residues. CDR3 protein: CASSSPAGELYNEQFF. The DNA for the CDR3 is TGTGCCAGCAGCTCCCCAGCGGGAGAGCTTTACAATGAGCAGTTCTTC.

This sequence joins TRBV6-5 and TRBJ1-3; maybe TRBD1 (5 bases). The CDR3 extends over 16 amino acids. Trimming shortened V by 2 bases and J by 2 bases, and 13 bases separated the two germline ends. Germline CDR1 is MNHEY and CDR2 is SVGAGI. For the CDR3, the DNA is TGTGCCAGCAGTTACCGCGGGGGTTTAGCTGGAAACACCATATATTTT. This gives the protein CASSYRGGLAGNTIYF.

The V gene is TRBV6-5, the J gene TRBJ2-7; 7 bases line up with TRBD1. This CDR3 has 13 amino acids. Germline loops: CDR1 MNHEY, CDR2 SVGAGI. With V trimmed by 6 bases and J by 3 bases, 5 bases remained unmatched. Here the CDR3 reads CASRGRGIYEQYF. The DNA of the CDR3 is TGTGCCAGCAGGGGCAGGGGGATCTACGAGCAGTACTTC.

This chain links TRBV13 with TRBJ2-1; 10 positions match TRBD1. Trimming removed 5 bases from V and 4 bases from J; junction bases left unmatched: 8. Germline V gene data show CDR1 as PRHDT and CDR2 as FYEKMQ (reference sequence). This CDR3 is 16 amino acids long. The CDR3: CASSTSGTGVYNEQFF. CDR3 nucleotides: TGTGCCAGCAGCACCTCCGGGACAGGGGTTTACAATGAGCAGTTCTTC.

This chain joins TRBV7-9 and TRBJ1-1, with D possibly being TRBD1 (6 bases). The CDR3 sequence is 15 residues long. Germline V gene sequence: CDR1 SEHNR, CDR2 FQNEAQ (reference sequence). The V end lost 5 bases, the J end lost 4 bases, and 17 bases lay between the germline ends. The CDR3 DNA is TGTGCCAGCAGCGAACCTCCTAGGGGGAGCACTGAAGCTTTCTTT. Protein sequence: CASSEPPRGSTEAFF.

The gene calls are TRBV12-5 and TRBJ1-5; 7 positions agree with TRBD1. Germline V gene sequence: CDR1 LGHNT, CDR2 FRNRAP. CDR3 length equals 14 residues. The J segment lost 5 bases and the V segment lost 5 bases, leaving 6 bases of the junction unmatched. CDR3 DNA sequence: TGTGCTAGTGGTCCACAGGGGACACATCAGCCCCAGCATTTT. Translation gives CASGPQGTHQPQHF.

This sequence joins TRBV19 and TRBJ2-1; 11 positions agree with TRBD2. V was clipped by 11 bases and J by 5 bases; unmatched bases: 8. This CDR3 comprises 14 residues. CDR1 is LNHDA, CDR2 SQIVND, per germline (reference sequence). In nucleotides, the CDR3 is TGTGCCGCCTTGGCGGGACTAGCGGACAATGAGCAGTTCTTC. This gives the protein CAALAGLADNEQFF.

V gene TRBV5-5 combines with J gene TRBJ2-3, with TRBD2 matching over 14 bases. V was pared by 5 bases and J by 1 base, with 3 bases of the junction left unmatched. Germline values: CDR1 SGHKS, CDR2 YYEKEE (reference sequence). The CDR3 length is 16 residues. CDR3: CASRTSGRAGTDTQYF. CDR3 DNA sequence: TGTGCCAGCAGGACTAGCGGGAGGGCTGGCACAGATACGCAGTATTTT.

The chain is built from TRBV28 and TRBJ2-2, with D unclear. This CDR3 is built from 13 residues. Germline V gives CDR1 MDHEN, CDR2 SYDVKM. The V end lost 1 base, the J end lost 4 bases, and 4 bases lay between the germline ends. The CDR3 DNA follows: TGTGCCAGCAGTTTATTGAGCACCGGGGAGCTGTTTTTT. Encoded protein: CASSLLSTGELFF. The variable domain in full, with the rest retrieved from reference TRBV28 and TRBJ2-2, is DVKVTQSSRYLVKRTGEKVFLECVQDMDHENMFWYRQDPGLGLRLIYFSYDVKMKEKGDIPEGYSVSREKKERFSLILESASTNQTSMYLCASSLLSTGELFFGEGSRLTVL.

The chain joins TRBV6-5 to TRBJ1-1, with 11 bases lining up with TRBD1. Germline CDR1 reads MNHEY; CDR2 reads SVGAGI. The CDR3 loop spans 15 amino acids. Trimming at V came to 4 bases and at J to 5 bases, leaving 6 bases not matched to a gene. CDR3 sequence (DNA): TGTGCCAGCAGTTGGGGGGACAGGGGGAAAACTGAAGCTTTCTTT. Translating it yields CASSWGDRGKTEAFF.

The chain employs TRBV11-3 and TRBJ2-5, with a tentative D call TRBD1 (6 bases). The CDR3 consists of 16 residues. CDR1 SGHNT and CDR2 YENEEA come from the germline V gene. V lost 5 bases, J lost 4 bases, and 20 bases lay in between. CDR3 bases: TGTGCCAGCAGCCGACGCAACAGGGTGGCTTTAGAGACCCAGTACTTC. Amino acids: CASSRRNRVALETQYF.

This sequence joins TRBV2 and TRBJ2-7; unclear D gene. Deletions cut 6 bases from V and 3 bases from J, with 12 bases between. Germline CDR1 reads SNHLY; CDR2 reads FYNNEI. This CDR3 region has 13 residues. CDR3 bases: TGTGCCAGCAGCCGCAACGTAGACTACGAGCAGTACTTC. Translated, it gives CASSRNVDYEQYF.

This clone was detected only a few times. This chain links TRBV13 with TRBJ1-5; D may be TRBD1 (6 bases). In germline, CDR1 is PRHDT, CDR2 FYEKMQ (reference sequence). This CDR3 comprises 13 residues. Trimming removed 5 bases from V and 9 bases from J, with 14 bases in between. This CDR3 reads CASSRGQMGPQHF. The CDR3 nucleotides are TGTGCCAGCAGCCGCGGACAGATGGGGCCCCAGCATTTT.

The gene calls are TRBV2 and TRBJ2-7, with TRBD2 as a possible D gene (5 bases). This CDR3 spans 14 amino acids. CDR1 SNHLY and CDR2 FYNNEI come from the germline V gene. V lost 3 bases and J 2 bases, leaving 11 bases between the germline ends. In DNA form, the CDR3 reads TGTGCCAGCAGTGATGTCGGGGTCCCCTACGAGCAGTACTTC. Translation gives CASSDVGVPYEQYF.

This chain joins TRBV3-1 (or the pseudogene TRBV3-2) and TRBJ2-3; D might be TRBD2 (5 bases). The ends were cut back, 5 bases at V and 6 bases at J, with 12 bases in the middle. CDR1 is LGHDT and CDR2 is YNNKEL in the germline V gene (reference sequence). The CDR3 runs 13 residues. CDR3 coding DNA: TGTGCCAGCAGCGGGAAGGGAGCCGATACGCAGTATTTT. The encoded protein is CASSGKGADTQYF.

V and J are TRBV12-3 or TRBV12-4 and TRBJ1-2; a weak D match, TRBD1 (5 bases). V was clipped by 3 bases and J by 4 bases, with 9 bases between them. This CDR3 contains 13 residues. The CDR3 is CASSLQGSYGYTF. The CDR3 DNA sequence: TGTGCCAGCAGTTTGCAGGGAAGCTATGGCTACACCTTC.

Only one count was recorded for this clone. The V call is TRBV12-3 or TRBV12-4, the J call TRBJ1-1; 7 bases map to TRBD1. The CDR3 is 13 amino acids. With V trimmed by 3 bases and J by 9 bases, 7 bases remained unmatched. In DNA, the CDR3 is TGTGCCAGCAGTTTGCAGGGGGAGATGAAAGCTTTCTTT. Translation gives CASSLQGEMKAFF.

V is TRBV5-1 and J is TRBJ1-2; D call uncertain. The CDR3 extends over 14 amino acids. Trimming stripped 0 bases from V and 8 bases from J, with 14 bases between. Germline V CDR1 and CDR2: SGHRS, YFSETQ. This CDR3 reads CASSLDEATSGYTF. CDR3 DNA: TGCGCCAGCAGCTTGGATGAAGCGACTTCGGGCTACACCTTC. The variable domain in full, completed from reference TRBV5-1 and TRBJ1-2, reads KAGVTQTPRYLIKTRGQQVTLSCSPISGHRSVSWYQQTPGQGLQFLFEYFSETQRNKGNFPGRFSGRQFSNSRSEMNVSTLELGDSALYLCASSLDEATSGYTFGSGTRLTVV.

The V and J genes are TRBV11-2 and TRBJ1-5; TRBD1 might be the D (5 bases). The V end lost 0 bases, the J end lost 4 bases, and 10 bases lay between the germline ends. Germline V lookup: CDR1 SGHAT, CDR2 FQNNGV. This CDR3 region has 15 residues. The CDR3, as DNA: TGTGCCAGCAGCTTAGATTCCGGGGGGAATCAGCCCCAGCATTTT. Its translation is CASSLDSGGNQPQHF.

This clone showed up just a few times. This chain uses TRBV11-3 with TRBJ2-2, with D maybe TRBD1 (5 bases). Germline CDR1 reads SGHNT; CDR2 reads YENEEA. The CDR3 is 14 amino acids. Trimming pared 5 bases from V and 7 bases from J, leaving 14 bases between. This CDR3 reads CASSRRAGIGELFF. In DNA, the CDR3 is TGTGCCAGCAGCCGCCGGGCAGGGATCGGGGAGCTGTTTTTT. Complete variable domain (other parts from reference TRBV11-3 and TRBJ2-2): EAGVVQSPRYKIIEKKQPVAFWCNPISGHNTLYWYLQNLGQGPELLIRYENEEAVDDSQLPKDRFSAERLKGVDSTLKIQPAELGDSAVYLCASSRRAGIGELFFGEGSRLTVL.

The V gene is TRBV6-5, the J gene TRBJ2-2; D is undetermined. The CDR3 is 13 residues long. In germline, CDR1 is MNHEY, CDR2 SVGAGI. Trimming took 4 bases from V and 6 from J, leaving 9 bases between them. The chain's CDR3 is CASSSGGPGELFF. The CDR3 nucleotides are TGTGCCAGCAGTTCCGGTGGGCCCGGGGAGCTGTTTTTT.

This chain connects TRBV5-5 to TRBJ1-2; possibly TRBD1 for D (5 bases). Trimming stripped 5 bases from V and 4 bases from J, with 15 bases between. Germline CDR1 is SGHKS and CDR2 is YYEKEE (reference sequence). This CDR3 is 14 amino acids long. The CDR3 reads CASRRDSAVYGYTF. The CDR3 DNA follows: TGTGCCAGCAGAAGGGACTCGGCGGTCTATGGCTACACCTTC.

This rearrangement joins TRBV7-6 to TRBJ1-4, with 8 bases that match TRBD1. The CDR3 consists of 17 residues. V was pared by 0 bases and J by 6 bases, with 9 bases of the junction left unmatched. From germline, CDR1 is SGHVS and CDR2 FNYEAQ. The CDR3 loop is CASSLASRDRRDEKLFF. DNA for the CDR3: TGTGCCAGCAGCTTAGCAAGCCGGGACAGGAGGGATGAAAAACTGTTTTTT.

This clone has only one observation. One junction end does not reproduce the germline sequence, and a read error may be involved. This sample also contains other DNA sequences that code for the same CDR3. The chain employs TRBV9 and TRBJ2-7, with D unresolved. The CDR3 extends over 14 amino acids. From germline, CDR1 is SGDLS and CDR2 YYNGEE. The CDR3 DNA reads as TGTGCCAGCAGTGTAGGTAGTGGCTCCTACGAGCAGTACTTC. This codes for CASSVGSGSYEQYF. Using reference TRBV9 and TRBJ2-7 for the parts outside the CDR3, the full variable domain is DSGVTQTPKHLITATGQRVTLRCSPRSGDLSVYWYQQSLDQGLQFLIQYYNGEERAKGNILERFSAQQFPDLHSELNLSSLELGDSALYFCASSVGSGSYEQYFGPGTRLTVT.